This TCR beta chain was found in a study of cytomegalovirus exposure and HLA in healthy donors. Study findings and constraints: In a later analysis, parvovirus B19, influenza, CMV and Epstein-Barr virus appeared linked to several top co-occurrence clusters. For most TCR sequences rarity was the rule, although some public TCRs occurred in many donors. In vitro experiments confirmed that three CMV-associated chains were specific for CMV antigens.

Looked up from germline, CDR1 is MGHRA and CDR2 is YSYEKL. This CDR3 region has 19 residues. The J segment lost 6 bases and the V segment lost 0 bases, leaving 9 bases of the junction unmatched. In the PCR, 60 Vbeta and 13 Jbeta primers were used. Sequencing was performed with immunoSEQ multiplex PCR; in TCRdb, only in-frame clones are kept and a portion is missing. The sample comprises over 100,000 clones, about 60% of which are singletons, and roughly 10% rests with the top ten. Comments on this clone: Antigen: not known.

V usage is TRBV4-1 and J usage is TRBJ2-3; 16 bases map to TRBD2. The specimen was PBMCs. The sequence was collected from a man aged 40-55 years in good health and CMV-seropositive. CDR3 sequence reads: CASSQDPGTSGGAADTQYF. The CDR3 DNA sequence: TGCGCCAGCAGCCAAGATCCGGGGACTAGCGGGGGGGCGGCCGATACGCAGTATTTT.